The source of this T cell receptor (beta chain) is a study of blood T cell repertoires in COVID-19. Study-wide background: Specimens from acute and convalescent COVID-19 originated in the United States, Italy and Spain. From T cells, B-cell-depleted T cells, or PBMCs came the material, which was cDNA or gDNA.

In the study's own analysis: Estimated nucleated cell counts came from reference gene primer amplification. Libraries were prepared by immunoSEQ multiplex PCR; TCRdb keeps only in-frame clonotypes and omits some of them. That table furnishes V, J and clone size, whereas the DNA furnished D and trimming. This table holds some 250,000 clones, roughly 86% found once. The CDR3 is 17 amino acids. The rearrangement links TRBV21-1 to TRBJ1-2; TRBD1 is taken as the D call from the table, unchecked against the DNA. TRBV21-1 is termed a pseudogene. The TCR comes from a woman aged 25 to 39 with acute or convalescent COVID-19. Sequences were obtained from peripheral blood. In DNA form, the CDR3 reads TGTGCCAGCAGCAAAAGACCTATACAGGGGCTTAACTATGGCTACACCTTC. Translated: CASSKRPIQGLNYGYTF.